The clone carrying this T cell receptor beta chain was seen a handful of times. The data derive from a study of blood T cell repertoires in COVID-19. Between the trimmed V and J ends, which lost 5 bases and 6 bases, there was a span of 11 bases. This CDR3 contains 13 residues. Germline loops: CDR1 MNHEY, CDR2 SMNVEV (reference sequence). Per the original methods: Nucleated cell number was recorded as an estimate derived from reference gene primer amplification. Assay: immunoSEQ multiplex PCR; the TCRdb copy retains only in-frame clones and omits some. V and J calls and clone size are copied from that table; D and trimming were computed from the DNA. The sample shows around 150,000 clones, 75% to 90% of them seen only once.

Sequenced input: peripheral blood. The source of this sequence is a man aged 50 to 59 with active COVID-19. The chain employs TRBV27 and TRBJ1-5; D call uncertain. DNA for the CDR3: TGTGCCAGCAGTCTACGAGTTGCTCAGCCCCAGCATTTT. This gives the protein CASSLRVAQPQHF.